This T cell receptor (beta chain) was obtained from a study of T-cell reconstitution after alpha-beta-depleted transplantation in children. This clonotype was counted at least ten times. A library of TCRbeta sequences, prepared with unique molecular identifiers, was generated. Each CDR3 protein gets one entry after TCRdb re-called the PCR reads with MiXCR. The sample lists roughly 500,000 distinct CDR3 sequences, around 17% seen once, with approximately 3% in the top ten. The V end was cut by 1 base, the J end by 2 bases, with 16 bases between. Germline V gene sequence: CDR1 SGHRS, CDR2 YFSETQ. CDR3 size: 16 residues.

The TCR comes from a human donor who donated a stem cell graft to a child with acute lymphoblastic leukemia. Sequencing used PBMCs from the stem cell graft donor, obtained from the stem cell graft. This rearrangement joins TRBV5-1 to TRBJ2-7; TRBD2 is a possible D gene (5 bases). The CDR3 reads CASSLNVRTRAYEQYF. The CDR3 nucleotides are TGCGCCAGCAGCTTGAATGTCAGGACGAGGGCCTACGAGCAGTACTTC.